The clone carrying this T cell receptor beta chain was picked up a small number of times. Its specificity is not known. Compared with germline, one end of the junction differs, possibly owing to a read error. The data stem from a study of T cell repertoires in cytomegalovirus infection. Study details: An indication of both CMV infection and matching HLA type came from public TCR beta signatures.

Study-level results: The ex vivo response showed dominance by HLA-C-restricted CMV-specific TCR beta clonotypes.

CDR1 and CDR2 from the germline V gene are MGHRA and YSYEKL. This CDR3 has 14 amino acids. Using its own MiXCR run on the reads, TCRdb lists one record per CDR3 protein. The sample carries 550,000 to 850,000 distinct CDR3 sequences, around 32% recorded once. This receptor was obtained from a human donor in good health (CMV status not recorded). Some clones in this sample may be carry-over from other donors' samples. V is TRBV4-1 and J is TRBJ2-2, with D perhaps TRBD2 (5 bases). The material was cultured PBMCs, obtained from culture after CMV antigen stimulation. CDR3 sequence reads: CASSQSRGTGELFF. CDR3 DNA: TGTGCCAGCAGCCAATCTCGGGGCACCGGGGAGCTGTTTTTT.